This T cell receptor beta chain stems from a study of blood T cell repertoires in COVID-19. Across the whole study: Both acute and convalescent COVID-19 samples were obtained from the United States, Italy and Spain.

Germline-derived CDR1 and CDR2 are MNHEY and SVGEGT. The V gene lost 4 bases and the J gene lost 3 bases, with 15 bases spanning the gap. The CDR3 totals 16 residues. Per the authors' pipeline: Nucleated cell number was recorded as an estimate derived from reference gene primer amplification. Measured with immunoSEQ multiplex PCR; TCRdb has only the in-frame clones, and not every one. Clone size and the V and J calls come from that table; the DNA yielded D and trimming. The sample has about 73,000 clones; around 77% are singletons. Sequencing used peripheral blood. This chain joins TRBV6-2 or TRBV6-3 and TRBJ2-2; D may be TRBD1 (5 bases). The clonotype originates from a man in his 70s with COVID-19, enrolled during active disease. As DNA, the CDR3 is TGTGCCAGCAGTTTAAGGGGTGGTGCGGACACCGGGGAGCTGTTTTTT. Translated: CASSLRGGADTGELFF.